The TCR beta chain under discussion was sequenced for a study of shared clonotypes between healthy human individuals. Germline CDR1 reads MNHEY; CDR2 reads SMNVEV (reference sequence). Trimming removed 5 bases from V and 2 bases from J, with 10 bases in between. This CDR3 spans 13 amino acids. Produced via immunoSEQ multiplex PCR; TCRdb's table is partial and in-frame only. The table shows roughly 480,000 clones, with around 79% occurring only once. The TCR sequence derives from a woman between 40 and 55 years old in good health. Some clones in this sample may be carry-over from other donors' samples. The sample comprised PBMCs. The chain couples TRBV27 to TRBJ2-7; no reliable D call. CDR3 loop: CASSRQATYEQYF. The CDR3 DNA is TGTGCCAGCAGTAGGCAGGCGACCTACGAGCAGTACTTC.